These 18 T cell receptor beta chains came from one sample sequenced in a study of identical twins. From the 5' RACE reads, TCRdb called clonotypes with MiXCR, one entry per CDR3 protein. This table has about 340,000 distinct CDR3 sequences, around 9% appearing once. The specimen was naive T cells sorted from blood. The origin of the receptors is a woman aged 45-65 years in good health.

This rearrangement joins TRBV30 to TRBJ2-1, with 7 nucleotides matching TRBD2. The CDR3 totals 16 residues. With 4 bases clipped from V and 0 bases from J, the junction kept 9 bases outside the gene matches. The germline CDR1 and CDR2 sequences are GTSNPN and SVGIG (reference sequence). The CDR3 DNA follows: TGTGCCTGGAAGGGTCTAGCGGTGGGCTCCTACAATGAGCAGTTCTTC. This sequence encodes CAWKGLAVGSYNEQFF.

The rearrangement joins TRBV29-1 to TRBJ1-1; maybe TRBD1 (5 bases). The CDR3 runs to 15 residues. The ends were cut back, 4 bases at V and 3 bases at J, with 18 bases in the middle. Per the germline V gene, CDR1 is SQVTM and CDR2 is ANQGSEA. CDR3: CSVVRWSGRDTEAFF. CDR3 coding DNA: TGCAGCGTTGTTCGATGGTCAGGGAGGGACACTGAAGCTTTCTTT. The full variable domain, its missing parts supplied by reference TRBV29-1 and TRBJ1-1, is SAVISQKPSRDICQRGTSLTIQCQVDSQVTMMFWYRQQPGQSLTLIATANQGSEATYESGFVIDKFPISRPNLTFSTLTVSNMSPEDSSIYLCSVVRWSGRDTEAFFGQGTRLTVV.

This clonotype was counted a few times. The chain combines TRBV6-2 or TRBV6-3 with TRBJ1-2; TRBD1 might be the D (5 bases). The CDR3 consists of 12 residues. V dropped 0 bases and J dropped 14 bases, with 13 bases sitting between them. Germline V gives CDR1 MNHEY, CDR2 SVGEGT. Here the CDR3 reads CASSYSPAGGTF. The CDR3 nucleotides are TGTGCCAGCAGTTACTCTCCGGCCGGGGGGACCTTC.

Only a few counts were recorded for this clonotype. The chain recombines TRBV11-2 with TRBJ2-3, with 10 nucleotides matching TRBD2. Germline CDR1 SGHAT, CDR2 FQNNGV. Losses at the gene ends were 3 bases for V and 2 bases for J; bases not matched to a gene: 5. CDR3 length: 16 amino acids. The CDR3 nucleotides are TGTGCCAGCAGCTTTAAAGCGGGAGGGCCCACAGATACGCAGTATTTT. As protein: CASSFKAGGPTDTQYF.

The V gene is TRBV20-1, the J gene TRBJ1-6; D gene ambiguous. This CDR3 region has 14 residues. Trimming took off 6 bases at V and 5 bases at J, with 14 bases between the two ends. Per germline, CDR1 DFQATT and CDR2 SNEGSKA (reference sequence). The CDR3 sequence: CSAWTGDNNSPLHF. The CDR3 region has the DNA TGCAGTGCATGGACGGGAGACAATAATTCACCCCTCCACTTT.

This clonotype was seen only a few times. CDR3 sequence reads: CSASSGGLYEQYF. The CDR3 region has the DNA TGCAGTGCTAGTTCCGGGGGGCTCTACGAGCAGTACTTC. The J gene is TRBJ2-7, the V gene TRBV20-1; D is possibly TRBD2 (7 bases). The CDR3 runs to 13 residues. The V and J ends lost 3 bases and 3 bases respectively, with 12 bases between them. Germline V gives CDR1 DFQATT, CDR2 SNEGSKA (reference sequence).

This clonotype was counted only a few times. The J gene is TRBJ2-2, the V gene TRBV7-8, with TRBD2 matching 15 bases. The CDR3 runs 21 residues. V lost 4 bases, J lost 6 bases, and 18 bases stayed unmatched. The germline V gene has CDR1 SGHVS and CDR2 FQNEAQ. The CDR3 region is CASSSQRGTSGRTASSGELFF. CDR3 nucleotide sequence: TGTGCCAGCAGCTCCCAACGAGGGACTAGCGGGAGGACCGCGTCCTCCGGGGAGCTGTTTTTT.

This clonotype was picked up a small number of times. The V gene is TRBV5-1, the J gene TRBJ2-1; the match to TRBD2 covers 9 bases. CDR1 and CDR2 from the germline V gene are SGHRS and YFSETQ. The CDR3 runs 14 residues. V lost 5 bases, J lost 9 bases, and 9 bases stayed unmatched. CDR3 sequence (DNA): TGCGCCAGCAGGAGGGTAGCGGGAGTAGGTGAGCAGTTCTTC. Protein sequence: CASRRVAGVGEQFF.

This clonotype showed up many times. The V and J genes are TRBV4-1 and TRBJ2-7, with 11 positions matching TRBD2. Germline V gene data show CDR1 as MGHRA and CDR2 as YSYEKL. This CDR3 has 17 amino acids. The trim removed 3 bases at V and 4 bases at J, leaving 11 bases unmatched. DNA for the CDR3: TGCGCCAGCAGCCAGGATGTCACTAGCGGGAGAATTTACGAGCAGTACGTC. Residues: CASSQDVTSGRIYEQYV.

This clonotype showed up many times. The chain has TRBV9 and TRBJ2-7, with D possibly being TRBD2 (5 bases). CDR3 size: 14 residues. The V gene lost 0 bases and the J gene lost 0 bases, with 7 bases spanning the gap. Germline V gene lookup returns CDR1 SGDLS and CDR2 YYNGEE. The CDR3 is CASSVATSSYEQYF. The CDR3 DNA reads TGTGCCAGCAGCGTAGCTACTAGCTCCTACGAGCAGTACTTC.

The chain links TRBV2 to TRBJ2-1; D is uncertain. CDR1 is SNHLY and CDR2 is FYNNEI in the germline V gene. This CDR3 region has 14 residues. Trimming left V 0 bases short and J 9 bases short, with 12 bases between. CDR3 sequence (DNA): TGTGCCAGCAGTGAAGCGTGGGGATCGAGTGAGCAGTTCTTC. The encoded protein is CASSEAWGSSEQFF.

In its sample, this clonotype was seen many times. The chain has TRBV7-9 and TRBJ2-1; D unresolved. In germline, CDR1 is SEHNR, CDR2 FQNEAQ (reference sequence). The CDR3 length is 13 residues. Trimming took off 3 bases at V and 10 bases at J, with 13 bases between the two ends. CDR3: CASSFSRRSEQFF. CDR3 DNA: TGTGCCAGCAGCTTTAGCAGGCGGTCAGAGCAGTTCTTC.

This clonotype was picked up many times. This rearrangement joins TRBV11-2 to TRBJ2-1; 12 bases are shared with TRBD2. Trimming at V came to 1 base and at J to 6 bases, leaving 4 bases not matched to a gene. Germline CDR1 and CDR2: SGHAT and FQNNGV. The CDR3 consists of 16 residues. The chain's CDR3 is CASSLVASGRANEQFF. The CDR3 DNA sequence: TGTGCCAGCAGCTTAGTGGCTAGCGGGAGGGCCAATGAGCAGTTCTTC.

In this sample, this clonotype turned up many times. J is TRBJ1-5 and V is TRBV5-1; no clear D. Germline CDR1 and CDR2: SGHRS and YFSETQ. With 4 bases removed from V and 4 bases from J, the gap between germline ends came to 9 bases. The CDR3 contains 13 residues. CDR3 DNA sequence: TGCGCCAGCAGCCTAGTAACGAATCAGCCCCAGCATTTT. Encoded protein: CASSLVTNQPQHF.

This clonotype was picked up a small number of times. This chain links TRBV4-1 with TRBJ2-1; TRBD2 agrees at 10 bases. The V segment lost 1 base and the J segment 5 bases; nucleotides outside the gene matches: 8. The V gene's germline CDR1 is MGHRA and CDR2 YSYEKL. The CDR3 extends over 17 amino acids. The CDR3 sequence is CASSQVFRTSGDNEQFF. The CDR3 DNA is TGCGCCAGCAGCCAAGTATTCAGAACTAGCGGGGACAATGAGCAGTTCTTC.

The chain joins TRBV7-8 to TRBJ2-1; 9 nucleotides agree with TRBD2. The CDR3 loop spans 14 amino acids. With 1 base clipped from V and 10 bases from J, the junction kept 5 bases outside the gene matches. CDR1 and CDR2 from the germline V gene are SGHVS and FQNEAQ. The CDR3 is CASSLEASGREQFF. The DNA of the CDR3 is TGTGCCAGCAGCTTAGAGGCCAGCGGGAGGGAGCAGTTCTTC.

The gene calls are TRBV12-3 or TRBV12-4 and TRBJ2-1; TRBD2 might be the D (7 bases). CDR3 size: 18 residues. V was shortened by 3 bases and J by 4 bases, with 22 bases between the two germline ends. The CDR3 sequence is CASSFPTTGGMFYNEQFF. DNA for the CDR3: TGTGCCAGCAGTTTCCCTACAACGGGGGGCATGTTTTACAATGAGCAGTTCTTC.

The V and J genes are TRBV5-1 and TRBJ2-3; 8 bases map to TRBD1. V shed 2 bases, J shed 6 bases, and the junction held 8 bases outside the gene matches. Germline loops: CDR1 SGHRS, CDR2 YFSETQ. The CDR3 is 15 amino acids. CDR3 region: CASSLQQGEADTQYF. CDR3 DNA sequence: TGCGCCAGCAGCTTACAACAGGGGGAGGCGGATACGCAGTATTTT.